Given below is one T cell receptor (beta chain) in context. Its antigen is still unknown. This CDR3 is 14 amino acids long. Germline V CDR1 and CDR2: SEHNR, FQNEAQ (reference sequence). J gave up 5 bases and V 3 bases, and 6 bases lay outside the gene matches. The sample comes from a study of OX40 agonist ivuxolimab in advanced cancers. Study-level points and caveats: The mean number of expanded clones was higher in CD8+ T cells than in CD4+.

Only in-frame clones appear in the TCRdb table, and some are missing; sequencing was by immunoSEQ multiplex PCR. The table has about 65,000 clones, around 90% seen once. The chain couples TRBV7-9 to TRBJ2-7, with 8 bases that match TRBD1. This sequence originates from an adult with an advanced solid tumor such as melanoma, head and neck, liver or kidney cancer. The material sequenced was CD4+ or CD8+ T cells sorted from blood, taken in a trial of the OX40 agonist ivuxolimab. CDR3 in DNA: TGTGCCAGCAGCTTTAGTGGGACAGGACACGAGCAGTACTTC. Its protein product is CASSFSGTGHEQYF.